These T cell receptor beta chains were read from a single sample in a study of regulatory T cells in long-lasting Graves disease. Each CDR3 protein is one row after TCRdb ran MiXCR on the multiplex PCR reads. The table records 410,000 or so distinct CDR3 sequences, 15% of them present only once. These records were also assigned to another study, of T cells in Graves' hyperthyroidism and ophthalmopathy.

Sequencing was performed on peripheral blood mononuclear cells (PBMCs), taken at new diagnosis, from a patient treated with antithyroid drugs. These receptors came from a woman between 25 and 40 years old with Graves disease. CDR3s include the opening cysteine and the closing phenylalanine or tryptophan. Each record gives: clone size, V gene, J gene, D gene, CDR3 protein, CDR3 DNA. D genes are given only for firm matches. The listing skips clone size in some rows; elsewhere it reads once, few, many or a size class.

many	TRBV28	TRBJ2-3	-	CASSLPNYQESTDTQYF	TGTGCCAGCAGTTTGCCTAACTATCAGGAGAGCACAGATACGCAGTATTTT
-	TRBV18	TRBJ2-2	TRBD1	CASSPQGAPITGELFF	TGTGCCAGCTCCCCGCAGGGGGCCCCGATCACCGGGGAGCTGTTTTTT
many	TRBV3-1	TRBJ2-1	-	CASSKTSNEQFF	TGTGCCAGCAGCAAGACTAGCAATGAGCAGTTCTTC
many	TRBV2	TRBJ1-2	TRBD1	CASSAQGDYGYTF	TGTGCCAGCAGTGCCCAGGGGGACTATGGCTACACCTTC
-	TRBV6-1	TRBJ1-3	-	CASGFLSGNTIYF	TGTGCCAGCGGGTTCCTCTCTGGAAACACCATATATTTT
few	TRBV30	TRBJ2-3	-	CAWVSSITQYF	TGTGCCTGGGTATCTAGTATTACGCAGTATTTT
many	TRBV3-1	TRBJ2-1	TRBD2	CASSLGGTSYNEQFF	TGTGCCAGCAGCCTGGGGGGGACTAGCTACAATGAGCAGTTCTTC
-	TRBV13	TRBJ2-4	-	CASSTPGTIQAKNIQYF	TGTGCCAGCAGCACCCCCGGGACCATCCAAGCCAAAAACATTCAGTACTTC
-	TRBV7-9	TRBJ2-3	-	CASRRQEDTQYF	TGTGCCAGCCGACGGCAGGAAGATACGCAGTATTTT
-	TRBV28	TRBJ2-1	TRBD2	CASSITGLAHEQFF	TGTGCCAGCAGTATTACGGGACTAGCCCATGAGCAGTTCTTC
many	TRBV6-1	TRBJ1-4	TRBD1	CASSDHSGTGGEKLFF	TGTGCCAGCAGTGACCACTCCGGGACAGGGGGGGAAAAACTGTTTTTT
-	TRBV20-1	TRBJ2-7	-	CSARELAEDYEQYF	TGCAGTGCTAGAGAATTGGCCGAGGACTACGAGCAGTACTTC
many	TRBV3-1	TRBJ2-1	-	CASSQGGGLDNEQFF	TGTGCCAGCAGCCAAGGAGGCGGGCTCGACAATGAGCAGTTCTTC
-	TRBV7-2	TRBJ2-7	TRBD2	CASSASGSRYEQYF	TGTGCCAGCAGCGCCAGCGGGAGTCGTTACGAGCAGTACTTC
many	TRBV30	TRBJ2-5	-	CAWSVGPGAQYF	TGTGCCTGGAGTGTAGGACCGGGGGCCCAGTACTTC
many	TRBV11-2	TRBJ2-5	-	CASSFGLGETQYF	TGTGCCAGCAGCTTCGGACTGGGAGAGACCCAGTACTTC
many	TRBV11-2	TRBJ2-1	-	CASSPTRDRQFF	TGTGCCAGCAGCCCGACCCGGGACCGACAGTTCTTC
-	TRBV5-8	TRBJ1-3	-	CASSLLDTIYF	TGTGCCAGCAGCTTGTTGGACACCATATATTTT
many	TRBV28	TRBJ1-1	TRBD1	CASSAPRGMWSEAFF	TGTGCCAGCAGTGCCCCCAGGGGGATGTGGTCTGAAGCTTTCTTT
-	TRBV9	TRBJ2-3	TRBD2	CASSVAERGDTQYF	TGTGCCAGCAGCGTAGCGGAGCGGGGAGATACGCAGTATTTT
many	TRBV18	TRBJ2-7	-	CASSPVKSLEQYF	TGTGCCAGCTCACCGGTGAAGTCTTTGGAGCAGTACTTC
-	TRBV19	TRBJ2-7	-	CASSPGVVVGEQYF	TGTGCCAGTAGTCCCGGGGTCGTCGTTGGCGAGCAGTACTTC
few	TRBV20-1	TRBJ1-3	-	CSASPRTGNTIYF	TGCAGTGCTAGTCCCCGGACAGGAAACACCATATATTTT
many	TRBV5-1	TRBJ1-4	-	CASSLRVNEKLFF	TGTGCCAGCAGCCTCAGGGTTAATGAAAAACTGTTTTTT
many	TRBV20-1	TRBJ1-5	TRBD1	CSASGTGDVQPQHF	TGCAGTGCATCCGGGACAGGGGATGTTCAGCCCCAGCATTTT
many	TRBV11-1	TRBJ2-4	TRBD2	CASSSRLAGELGNIQYF	TGTGCCAGCAGCTCCCGACTAGCGGGAGAATTAGGAAACATTCAGTACTTC
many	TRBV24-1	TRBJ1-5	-	CATSQKGGQPQHF	TGTGCCACCTCGCAGAAGGGCGGTCAGCCCCAGCATTTT
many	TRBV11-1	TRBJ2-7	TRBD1	CASSKETVGQGRWYEQYF	TGTGCCAGCAGCAAAGAGACAGTCGGACAGGGAAGATGGTACGAGCAGTACTTC
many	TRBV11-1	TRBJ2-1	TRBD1	CASSSARPDRSSYNEQFF	TGTGCCAGCAGCTCCGCCCGCCCGGACAGGAGCTCCTACAATGAGCAGTTCTTC
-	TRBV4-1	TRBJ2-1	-	CASSQGELVSSYNEQFF	TGCGCCAGCAGCCAAGGGGAACTAGTCAGCTCCTACAATGAGCAGTTCTTC
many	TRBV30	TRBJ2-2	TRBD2	CAWPGLAGEEGTGELFF	TGTGCCTGGCCGGGACTAGCGGGGGAAGAAGGGACCGGGGAGCTGTTTTTT
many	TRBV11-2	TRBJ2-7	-	CASSKASLRAPRSEQYF	TGTGCCAGCAGTAAGGCGTCGTTGCGGGCTCCCAGGAGCGAGCAGTACTTC
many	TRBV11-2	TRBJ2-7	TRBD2	CASSTLPGARGTSFYEQYF	TGTGCCAGCAGCACTCTCCCCGGGGCGCGCGGGACTAGCTTCTACGAGCAGTACTTC
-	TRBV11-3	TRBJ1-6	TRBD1	CASSQVNRGLGSPLHF	TGTGCCAGCAGCCAAGTTAACAGGGGGCTCGGTTCACCCCTCCACTTT
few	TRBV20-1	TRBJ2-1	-	CSARPSAVNEQFF	TGCAGTGCTAGGCCTAGCGCCGTCAATGAGCAGTTCTTC
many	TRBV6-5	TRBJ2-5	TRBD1	CASSYSTGQETQYF	TGTGCCAGCAGTTACTCGACAGGGCAAGAGACCCAGTACTTC
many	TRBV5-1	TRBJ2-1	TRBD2	CASSSTSGSGNEQFF	TGCGCCAGCAGCTCCACTAGCGGGAGTGGCAATGAGCAGTTCTTC
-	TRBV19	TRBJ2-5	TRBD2	CASKTSGSQETQYF	TGTGCCAGCAAGACTAGCGGGAGCCAAGAGACCCAGTACTTC
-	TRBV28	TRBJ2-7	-	CASSAGLGEQYF	TGTGCCAGCAGCGCAGGGTTAGGCGAGCAGTACTTC
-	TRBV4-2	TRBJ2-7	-	CASSQEDGSGDYEQYF	TGTGCCAGCAGCCAAGAGGACGGGAGTGGGGACTACGAGCAGTACTTC
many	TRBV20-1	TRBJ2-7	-	CSALNDGGFSYEQYF	TGCAGTGCCCTAAATGATGGGGGGTTCTCCTACGAGCAGTACTTC
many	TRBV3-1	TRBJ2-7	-	CASSQEGAGLYEQYF	TGTGCCAGCAGCCAAGAAGGGGCGGGGCTCTACGAGCAGTACTTC
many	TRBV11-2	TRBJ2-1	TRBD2	CASSLISGKRREQFF	TGTGCCAGCAGCTTAATAAGCGGGAAGCGGCGCGAGCAGTTCTTC
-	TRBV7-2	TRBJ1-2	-	CASSLGRRAGYTF	TGTGCCAGCAGCCTCGGAAGGAGAGCTGGCTACACCTTC
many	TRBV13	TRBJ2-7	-	CASSLAGESSYEQYF	TGTGCCAGCAGCTTAGCGGGGGAAAGCTCCTACGAGCAGTACTTC
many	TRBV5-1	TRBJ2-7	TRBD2	CASSLFTSGSGEQYF	TGCGCCAGCAGCTTGTTCACTAGCGGGAGTGGAGAGCAGTACTTC
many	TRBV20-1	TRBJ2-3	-	CSAAVGLQSTDTQYF	TGCAGTGCTGCAGTAGGGCTCCAAAGCACAGATACGCAGTATTTT
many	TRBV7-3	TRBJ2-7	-	CASSLMASPYEQYF	TGTGCCAGCAGCTTAATGGCCTCCCCCTACGAGCAGTACTTC
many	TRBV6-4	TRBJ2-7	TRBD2	CASSGNRDYRYEQYF	TGTGCCAGCAGTGGCAACCGGGACTACCGCTACGAGCAGTACTTC
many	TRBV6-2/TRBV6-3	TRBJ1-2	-	CASSEVMEGYTF	TGTGCCAGCAGTGAAGTTATGGAGGGCTACACCTTC
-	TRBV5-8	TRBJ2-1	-	CASSRGGGSGLYNEQFF	TGTGCCAGCAGCCGAGGGGGGGGTAGTGGGCTCTACAATGAGCAGTTCTTC
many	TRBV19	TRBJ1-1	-	CASSIQGLGTEAFF	TGTGCCAGTAGTATTCAGGGCTTGGGCACTGAAGCTTTCTTT
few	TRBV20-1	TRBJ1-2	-	CSASPGHSYTF	TGCAGTGCTTCTCCGGGACACAGCTACACCTTC
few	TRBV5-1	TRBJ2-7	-	CASSPPGHGWYF	TGCGCCAGCAGCCCGCCGGGGCACGGGTGGTACTTC
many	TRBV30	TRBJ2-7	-	CAWSMGMAAGEQYF	TGTGCCTGGAGTATGGGGATGGCGGCGGGGGAGCAGTACTTC
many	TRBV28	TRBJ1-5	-	CASSFAGRRRHQPQHF	TGTGCCAGCAGTTTTGCGGGTCGTCGGCGCCATCAGCCCCAGCATTTT
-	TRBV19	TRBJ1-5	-	CASSIGAVIFSNQPQHF	TGTGCCAGTAGTATAGGGGCAGTGATTTTTAGCAATCAGCCCCAGCATTTT
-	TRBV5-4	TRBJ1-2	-	CASSRLKNYGYTF	TGTGCCAGCAGCCGCCTAAAAAACTATGGCTACACCTTC
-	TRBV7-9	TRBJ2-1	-	CASRLELIYNEQFF	TGTGCCAGCAGGTTGGAGCTTATATACAATGAGCAGTTCTTC
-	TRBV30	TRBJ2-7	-	CAWSPGTRYEQYF	TGTGCCTGGAGCCCAGGGACAAGATACGAGCAGTACTTC